This T cell receptor (beta chain) is drawn from a study of monozygotic twins with inflammatory bowel disease. Broader study findings: IBD-affected twins scored below their healthy co-twins in TCRbeta diversity (inverse Simpson).

Blood was collected, roughly 2.5 ml per donor. CDR3 length: 17 amino acids. Germline V CDR1 and CDR2: MGHDK, SYGVNS. In regard to this clonotype: Its target is not known.

TCRdb processed the 5' RACE reads again and assigns one entry to each CDR3 protein, with no DNA. Here the sample table reports about 450,000 distinct CDR3 sequences. This chain links TRBV25-1 with TRBJ2-3; TCRdb names TRBD2, which stays unverified in the absence of DNA. This TCR came from a human donor with ulcerative colitis or Crohn's disease, or a healthy co-twin of an affected twin (not recorded which). The sample taken for sequencing was blood. CDR3 loop: CASSEYGSGGVADTQYF.